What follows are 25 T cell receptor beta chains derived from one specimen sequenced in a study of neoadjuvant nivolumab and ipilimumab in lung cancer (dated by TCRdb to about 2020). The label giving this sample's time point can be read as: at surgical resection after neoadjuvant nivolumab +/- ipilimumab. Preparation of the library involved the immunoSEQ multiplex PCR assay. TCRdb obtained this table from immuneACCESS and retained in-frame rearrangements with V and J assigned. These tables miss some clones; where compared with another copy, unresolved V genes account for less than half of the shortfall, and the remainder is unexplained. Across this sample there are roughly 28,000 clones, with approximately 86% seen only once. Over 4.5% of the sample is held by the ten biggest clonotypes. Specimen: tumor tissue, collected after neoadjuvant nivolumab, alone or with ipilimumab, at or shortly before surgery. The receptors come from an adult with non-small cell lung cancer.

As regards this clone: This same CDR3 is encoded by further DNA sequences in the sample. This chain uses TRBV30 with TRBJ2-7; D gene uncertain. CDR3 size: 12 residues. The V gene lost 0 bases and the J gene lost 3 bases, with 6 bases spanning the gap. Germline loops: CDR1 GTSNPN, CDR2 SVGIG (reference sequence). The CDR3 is CAWSVSGYEQYF. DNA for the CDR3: TGTGCCTGGAGTGTATCAGGCTACGAGCAGTACTTC.

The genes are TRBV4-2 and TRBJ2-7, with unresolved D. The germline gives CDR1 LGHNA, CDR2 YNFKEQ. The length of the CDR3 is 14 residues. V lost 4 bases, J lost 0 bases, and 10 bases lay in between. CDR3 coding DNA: TGTGCCAGCAGCCCAGTCGGCGGCTCCTACGAGCAGTACTTC. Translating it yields CASSPVGGSYEQYF.

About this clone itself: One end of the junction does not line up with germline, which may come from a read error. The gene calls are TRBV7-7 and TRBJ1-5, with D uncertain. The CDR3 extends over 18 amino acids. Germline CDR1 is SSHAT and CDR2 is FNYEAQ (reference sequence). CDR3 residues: CASSLERREAHRNQPQHF. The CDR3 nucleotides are TGTGCTAGCAGCTTAGAACGGCGGGAGGCCCATCGCAATCAGCCCCAGCATTTT. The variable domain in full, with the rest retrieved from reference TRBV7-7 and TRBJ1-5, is GAGVSQSPRYKVTKRGQDVTLRCDPISSHATLYWYQQALGQGPEFLTYFNYEAQPDKSGLPSDRFSAERPEGSISTLTIQRTEQRDSAMYRCASSLERREAHRNQPQHFGDGTRLSIL.

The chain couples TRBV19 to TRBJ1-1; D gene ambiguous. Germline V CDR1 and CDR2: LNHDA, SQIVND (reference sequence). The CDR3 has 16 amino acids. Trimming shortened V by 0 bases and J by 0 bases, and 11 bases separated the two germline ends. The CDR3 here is CASSIDSTAMNTEAFF. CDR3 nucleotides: TGTGCCAGTAGTATAGATAGCACCGCTATGAACACTGAAGCTTTCTTT.

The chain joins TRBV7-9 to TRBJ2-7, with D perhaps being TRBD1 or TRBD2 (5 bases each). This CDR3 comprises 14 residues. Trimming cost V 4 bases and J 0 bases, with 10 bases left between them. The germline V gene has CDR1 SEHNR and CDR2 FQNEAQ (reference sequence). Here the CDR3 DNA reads TGTGCCAGCAGCTCCCCCGGGACCTCCTACGAGCAGTACTTC. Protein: CASSSPGTSYEQYF.

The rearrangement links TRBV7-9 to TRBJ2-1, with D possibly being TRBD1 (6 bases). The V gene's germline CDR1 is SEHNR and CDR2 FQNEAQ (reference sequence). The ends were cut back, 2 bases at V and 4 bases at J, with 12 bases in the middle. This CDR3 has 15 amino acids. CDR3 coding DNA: TGTGCCAGCAGCTTAACCACGGACAGATACAATGAGCAGTTCTTC. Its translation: CASSLTTDRYNEQFF.

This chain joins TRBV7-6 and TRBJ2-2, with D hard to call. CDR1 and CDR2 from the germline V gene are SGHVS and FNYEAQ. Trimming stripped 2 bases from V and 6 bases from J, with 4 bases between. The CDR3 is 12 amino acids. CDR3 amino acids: CASSLFSGELFF. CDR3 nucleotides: TGTGCCAGCAGCTTATTCTCCGGGGAGCTGTTTTTT.

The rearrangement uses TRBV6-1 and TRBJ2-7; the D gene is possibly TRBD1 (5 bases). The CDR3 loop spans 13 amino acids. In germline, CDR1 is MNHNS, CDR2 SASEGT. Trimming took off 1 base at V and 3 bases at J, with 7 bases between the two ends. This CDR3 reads CASSEVQGYEQYF. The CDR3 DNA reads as TGTGCCAGCAGTGAAGTGCAGGGCTACGAGCAGTACTTC.

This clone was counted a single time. CDR3: CASSERTVVYGYTF. For the CDR3, the DNA is TGTGCCAGCAGTGAGAGGACGGTAGTCTATGGCTACACCTTC. The chain recombines TRBV6-1 with TRBJ1-2; no reliable D call. In germline, CDR1 is MNHNS, CDR2 SASEGT. Trimming shortened V by 3 bases and J by 4 bases, and 12 bases separated the two germline ends. CDR3 length: 14 amino acids.

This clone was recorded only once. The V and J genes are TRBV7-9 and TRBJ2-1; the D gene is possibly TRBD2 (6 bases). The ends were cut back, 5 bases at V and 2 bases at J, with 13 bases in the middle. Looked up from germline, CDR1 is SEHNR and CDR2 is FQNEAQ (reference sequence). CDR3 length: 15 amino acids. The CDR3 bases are TGTGCCAGCAGCCCCCGGGGGATTGCCTACAATGAGCAGTTCTTC. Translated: CASSPRGIAYNEQFF. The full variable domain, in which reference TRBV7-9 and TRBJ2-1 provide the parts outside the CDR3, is DTGVSQNPRHKITKRGQNVTFRCDPISEHNRLYWYRQTLGQGPEFLTYFQNEAQLEKSRLLSDRFSAERPKGSFSTLEIQRTEQGDSAMYLCASSPRGIAYNEQFFGPGTRLTVL.

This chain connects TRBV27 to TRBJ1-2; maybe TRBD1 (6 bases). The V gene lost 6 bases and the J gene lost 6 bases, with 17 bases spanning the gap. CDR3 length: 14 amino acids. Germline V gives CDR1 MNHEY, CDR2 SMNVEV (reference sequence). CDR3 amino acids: CASSYTGHRDGYTF. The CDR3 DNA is TGTGCCAGCAGCTATACAGGGCATAGAGATGGCTACACCTTC.

CDR3 sequence (DNA): TGCGCCAGCAGCTTCAACTCGGGACTATGGGCAGATACGCAGTATTTT. This codes for CASSFNSGLWADTQYF. The V call is TRBV5-1, the J call TRBJ2-3; TRBD2 agrees at 7 bases. This CDR3 region has 16 residues. Germline-derived CDR1 and CDR2 are SGHRS and YFSETQ. Trimming removed 2 bases from V and 4 bases from J; junction bases left unmatched: 10. The full variable domain, with the rest looked up from reference TRBV5-1 and TRBJ2-3, is KAGVTQTPRYLIKTRGQQVTLSCSPISGHRSVSWYQQTPGQGLQFLFEYFSETQRNKGNFPGRFSGRQFSNSRSEMNVSTLELGDSALYLCASSFNSGLWADTQYFGPGTRLTVL.

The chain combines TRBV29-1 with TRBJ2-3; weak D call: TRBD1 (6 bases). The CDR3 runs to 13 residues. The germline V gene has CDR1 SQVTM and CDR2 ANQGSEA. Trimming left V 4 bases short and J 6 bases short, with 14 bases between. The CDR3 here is CSVGTGWTDTQYF. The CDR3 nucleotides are TGCAGCGTTGGCACAGGGTGGACCGATACGCAGTATTTT.

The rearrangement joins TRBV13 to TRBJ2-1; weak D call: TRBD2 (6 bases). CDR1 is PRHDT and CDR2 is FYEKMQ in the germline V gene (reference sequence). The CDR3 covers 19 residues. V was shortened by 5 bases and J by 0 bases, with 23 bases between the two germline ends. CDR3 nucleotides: TGTGCCAGCAGCCCTTGGGATACTAGCTCATTAAGCTCCTACAATGAGCAGTTCTTC. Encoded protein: CASSPWDTSSLSSYNEQFF.

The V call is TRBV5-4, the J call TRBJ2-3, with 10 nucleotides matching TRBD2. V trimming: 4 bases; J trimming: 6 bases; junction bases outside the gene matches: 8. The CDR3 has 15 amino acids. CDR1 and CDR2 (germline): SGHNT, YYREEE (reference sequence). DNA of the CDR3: TGTGCCAGCAGCCGAGAACTAGCGGGGACGGATACGCAGTATTTT. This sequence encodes CASSRELAGTDTQYF.

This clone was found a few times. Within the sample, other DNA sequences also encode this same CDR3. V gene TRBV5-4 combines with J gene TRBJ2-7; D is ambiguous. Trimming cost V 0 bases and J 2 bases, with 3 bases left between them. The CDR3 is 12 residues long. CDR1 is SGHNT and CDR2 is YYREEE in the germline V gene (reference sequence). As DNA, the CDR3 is TGTGCCAGCAGCTTGGGTACCTACGAGCAGTACTTC. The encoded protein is CASSLGTYEQYF. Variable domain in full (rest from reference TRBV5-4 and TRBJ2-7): ETGVTQSPTHLIKTRGQQVTLRCSSQSGHNTVSWYQQALGQGPQFIFQYYREEENGRGNFPPRFSGLQFPNYSSELNVNALELDDSALYLCASSLGTYEQYFGPGTRLTVT.

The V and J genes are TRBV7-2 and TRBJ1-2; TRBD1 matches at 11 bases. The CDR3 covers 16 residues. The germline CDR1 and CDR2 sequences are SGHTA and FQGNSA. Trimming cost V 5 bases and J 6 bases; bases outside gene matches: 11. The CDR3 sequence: CASSLQGQGVVDGYTF. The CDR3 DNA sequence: TGTGCCAGCAGCCTACAGGGACAGGGGGTGGTGGATGGCTACACCTTC.

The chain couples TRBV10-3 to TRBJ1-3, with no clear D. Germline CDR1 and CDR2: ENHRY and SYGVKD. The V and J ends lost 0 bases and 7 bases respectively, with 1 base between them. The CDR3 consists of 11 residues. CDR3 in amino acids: CAISESNTIYF. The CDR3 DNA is TGTGCCATCAGTGAGTCCAACACCATATATTTT.

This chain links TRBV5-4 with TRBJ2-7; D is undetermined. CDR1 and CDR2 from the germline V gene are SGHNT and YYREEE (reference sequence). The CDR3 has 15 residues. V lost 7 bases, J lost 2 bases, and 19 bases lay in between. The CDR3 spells CASSTVTFGPYEQYF. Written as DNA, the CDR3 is TGTGCCAGCTCAACTGTAACATTCGGCCCCTACGAGCAGTACTTC.

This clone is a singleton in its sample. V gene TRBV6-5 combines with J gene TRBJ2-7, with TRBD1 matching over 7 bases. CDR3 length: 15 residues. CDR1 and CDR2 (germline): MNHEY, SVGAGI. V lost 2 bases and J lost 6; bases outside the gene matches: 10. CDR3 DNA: TGTGCCAGCAGTTACGGCCGGGACAGTCCTGGCGAGCAGTACTTC. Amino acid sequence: CASSYGRDSPGEQYF.

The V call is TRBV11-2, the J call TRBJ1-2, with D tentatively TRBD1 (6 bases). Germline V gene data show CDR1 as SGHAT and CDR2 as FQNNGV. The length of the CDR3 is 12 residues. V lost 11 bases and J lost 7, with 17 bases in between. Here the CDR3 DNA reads TGTGCCTTAAATGTCGGGGGCTCTGGCTACACCTTC. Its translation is CALNVGGSGYTF.

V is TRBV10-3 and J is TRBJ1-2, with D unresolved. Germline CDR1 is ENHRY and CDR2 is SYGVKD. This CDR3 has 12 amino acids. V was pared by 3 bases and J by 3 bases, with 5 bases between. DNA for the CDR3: TGTGCCATCAGTGATGGAGACTATGGCTACACCTTC. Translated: CAISDGDYGYTF.

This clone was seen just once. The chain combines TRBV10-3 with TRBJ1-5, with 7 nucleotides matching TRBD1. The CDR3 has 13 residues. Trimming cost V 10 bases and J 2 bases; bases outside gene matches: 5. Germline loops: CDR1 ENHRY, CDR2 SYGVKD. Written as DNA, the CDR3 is TGTGCCAGCGGACAGGTGGGCAATCAGCCCCAGCATTTT. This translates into CASGQVGNQPQHF.

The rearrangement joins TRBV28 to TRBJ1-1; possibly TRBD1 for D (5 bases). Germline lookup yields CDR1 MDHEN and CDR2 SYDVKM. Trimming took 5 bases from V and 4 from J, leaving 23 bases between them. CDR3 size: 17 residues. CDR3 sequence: CASSPIRASEGTTEAFF. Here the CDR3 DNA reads TGTGCCAGCAGTCCAATCCGGGCCTCGGAAGGGACCACTGAAGCTTTCTTT.

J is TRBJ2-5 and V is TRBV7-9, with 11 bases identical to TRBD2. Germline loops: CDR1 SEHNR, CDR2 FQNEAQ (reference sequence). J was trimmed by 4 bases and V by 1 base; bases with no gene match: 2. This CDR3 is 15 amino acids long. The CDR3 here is CASSLGTSGGETQYF. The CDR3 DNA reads TGTGCCAGCAGCTTAGGAACTAGCGGGGGAGAGACCCAGTACTTC.